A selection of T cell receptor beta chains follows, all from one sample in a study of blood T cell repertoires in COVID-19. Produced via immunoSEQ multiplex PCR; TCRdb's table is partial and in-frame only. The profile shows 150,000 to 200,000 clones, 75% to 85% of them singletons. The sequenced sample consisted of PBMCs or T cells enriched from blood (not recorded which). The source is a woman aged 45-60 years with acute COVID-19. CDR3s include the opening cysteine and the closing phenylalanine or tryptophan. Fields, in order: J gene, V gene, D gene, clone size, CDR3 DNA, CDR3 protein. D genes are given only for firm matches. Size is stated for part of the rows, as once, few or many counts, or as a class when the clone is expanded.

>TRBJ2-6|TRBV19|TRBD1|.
TGTGCCAGTAGTTCGGGACAGCCCGGGGCCAACGTCCTGACTTTC
CASSSGQPGANVLTF
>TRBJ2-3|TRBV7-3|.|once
TGTGCCAGCAGCTTAAGGAGTACGGAAGATACGCAGTATTTT
CASSLRSTEDTQYF
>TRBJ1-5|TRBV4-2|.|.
TGTGCCAGCAGCCAAGGGCAGGGTAGCAATCAGCCCCAGCATTTT
CASSQGQGSNQPQHF
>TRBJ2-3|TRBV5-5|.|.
TGTGCCAGCAGCTTGGTCGGTGGCAGGGGCACAGATACGCAGTATTTT
CASSLVGGRGTDTQYF
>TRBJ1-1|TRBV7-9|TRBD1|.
TGTGCCAGCAGCTCCCGGGACAGGTACTCTGAAGCTTTCTTT
CASSSRDRYSEAFF
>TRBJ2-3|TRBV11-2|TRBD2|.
TGTGCCAGCAGCCTCTCACGGCGGGCGGGGGGTCGCACAGATACGCAGTATTTT
CASSLSRRAGGRTDTQYF
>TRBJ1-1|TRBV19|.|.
TGTGCCAGTAGACTACGGGGGTTGAACACTGAAGCTTTCTTT
CASRLRGLNTEAFF
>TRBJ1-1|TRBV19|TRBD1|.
TGTGCCAGTAACGAGCGGGCAGGGGGCTTTGGGACTGAAGCTTTCTTT
CASNERAGGFGTEAFF
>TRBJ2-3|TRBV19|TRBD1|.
TGTGCCAGTATGTCCCGGGACAGATACACAGATACGCAGTATTTT
CASMSRDRYTDTQYF
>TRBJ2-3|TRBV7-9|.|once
TGTGCCAGCAGCTTAGGGGGGGAAGGGGATACGCAGTATTTT
CASSLGGEGDTQYF
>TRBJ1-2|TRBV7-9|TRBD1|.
TGTGCCAGCAGCTTAAAGGGGAGTGGGGACAGAAATGGCTACACCTTC
CASSLKGSGDRNGYTF
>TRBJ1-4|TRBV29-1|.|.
TGCAGCGTTGGAGACAGTCTGGAAAAACTGTTTTTT
CSVGDSLEKLFF
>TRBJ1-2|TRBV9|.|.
TGTGCCAGCAGATCGGGATTGCAACAGCCCTCGGTCCACACCTTC
CASRSGLQQPSVHTF
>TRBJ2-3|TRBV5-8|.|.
TGTGCCAGCAGCCCAAGAGGACTCTTTCGGGCGCAGTATTTT
CASSPRGLFRAQYF
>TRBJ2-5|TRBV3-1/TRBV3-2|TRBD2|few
TGTGCCAGCAGACTAACCGGACTAGCGGGGGGCCTCGAAGAGACCCAGTACTTC
CASRLTGLAGGLEETQYF
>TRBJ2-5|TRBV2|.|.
TGTGCCAGCAGGGAACCCGAGTACCAAGAGACCCAGTACTTC
CASREPEYQETQYF
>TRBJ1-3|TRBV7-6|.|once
TGTGCCAGCAGCTTAGACCAGTACTCTGGAAACACCATATATTTT
CASSLDQYSGNTIYF
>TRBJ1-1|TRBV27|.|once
TGTGCCAGCAGGTTAGGTGCGGTCACGAACACTGAAGCTTTCTTT
CASRLGAVTNTEAFF
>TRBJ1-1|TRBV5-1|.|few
TGCGCCAGCAGCTTGGACAGCACGTCCTACACTGAAGCTTTCTTT
CASSLDSTSYTEAFF
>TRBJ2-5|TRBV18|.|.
TGTGCCAGCTCACGCGGACAGCTCGTACAAGAGACCCAGTACTTC
CASSRGQLVQETQYF
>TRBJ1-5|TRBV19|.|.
TGTGCCAGTAGTAGGGATGGGCGGGGGTATCAGCCCCAGCATTTT
CASSRDGRGYQPQHF
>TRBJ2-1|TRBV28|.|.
TGTGCCAGCAGTTTTTATCATGAGCAGTTCTTC
CASSFYHEQFF
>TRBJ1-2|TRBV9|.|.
TGTGCCAGCAGCGTTCGTTTTTCCTATGGCTACACCTTC
CASSVRFSYGYTF
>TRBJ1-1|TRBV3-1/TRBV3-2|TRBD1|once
TGTGCCAGCAGCTACCGACAGGGCGGCGGCACTGAAGCTTTCTTT
CASSYRQGGGTEAFF
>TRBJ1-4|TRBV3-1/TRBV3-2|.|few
TGTGCCAGCAGCCGGAGATCCAATGAAAAACTGTTTTTT
CASSRRSNEKLFF
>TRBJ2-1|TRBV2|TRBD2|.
TGTGCCAAAAGAGATCGCGGGGGGGCAAGAAATGAGCAGTTCTTC
CAKRDRGGARNEQFF
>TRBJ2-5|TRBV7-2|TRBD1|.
TGTGCCAGCAGGTCAGGGGACAGAGAGACCCAGTACTTC
CASRSGDRETQYF
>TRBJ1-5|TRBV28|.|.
TGTGCCAGCACCCTCGGGGGGGGCAATCAGCCCCAGCATTTT
CASTLGGGNQPQHF
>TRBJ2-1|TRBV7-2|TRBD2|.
TGTGCCAGCAGCTTAGAGCGGGGACAGTTCTTC
CASSLERGQFF
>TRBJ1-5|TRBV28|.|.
TGTGCCAGTACGAGGGTCATGGGCCCCCAGCATTTT
CASTRVMGPQHF
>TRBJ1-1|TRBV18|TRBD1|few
TGTGCCAGCTCACGCTCACGAAGGGACAGTGCCACAAACACTGAAGCTTTCTTT
CASSRSRRDSATNTEAFF
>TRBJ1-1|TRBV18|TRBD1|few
TGTGCCAGCTCACGGGCAGGGGGTTCTGAAGCTTTCTTT
CASSRAGGSEAFF
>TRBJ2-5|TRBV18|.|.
TGTGCCAGCTCACCGAGGGGGTTTGAGACCCAGTACTTC
CASSPRGFETQYF
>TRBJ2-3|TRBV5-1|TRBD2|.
TGCGCCAGCAGTCCCGGGACTACTCTGGGAGATACGCAGTATTTT
CASSPGTTLGDTQYF
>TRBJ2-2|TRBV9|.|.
TGTGCCAGCAGCGTAAGCGCCGGGGAGCTGTTTTTT
CASSVSAGELFF
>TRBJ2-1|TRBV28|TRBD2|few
TGTGCCAGCAGTATTACTAGCGGGGTACACAATGAGCAGTTCTTC
CASSITSGVHNEQFF
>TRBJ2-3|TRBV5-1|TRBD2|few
TGCGCCAGCAGTACGGGACTATGGTCTGATACGCAGTATTTT
CASSTGLWSDTQYF
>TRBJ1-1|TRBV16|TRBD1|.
TGTGCCAGCAGCCCCCAGGCCGGACAGGAAACTGAAGCTTTCTTT
CASSPQAGQETEAFF
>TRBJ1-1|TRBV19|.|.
TGTGCCAGTAGACCCGGACGGGGGAACTTGAACACTGAAGCTTTCTTT
CASRPGRGNLNTEAFF
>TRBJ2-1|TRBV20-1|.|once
TGCAGTGCTAGTCAGGGGGGCAATGAGCAGTTCTTC
CSASQGGNEQFF